A selection of T cell receptor beta chains follows, all from one sample in a study of cytomegalovirus exposure and HLA in healthy donors. This table comes from immunoSEQ multiplex PCR, and its TCRdb copy is limited to in-frame clones, with some not included. The sample includes about 66,000 clones, approximately 97% seen only once; the top ten take roughly 1.5%. Sequenced material: PBMCs. All receptors derive from a woman between 18 and 30 years old in good health and CMV-seropositive. Both conserved end residues are part of each CDR3. Rows may omit the clone size; those that give it use once, few, many or a size class.

clone_size: once
cdr3_length: 14
v_call: TRBV7-3
cdr3_aa: CASSTLAGYNEQFF

clone_size: -
cdr3_length: 18
v_call: TRBV5-1
cdr3_aa: CASSLATTGLGAQETQYF

clone_size: -
cdr3_length: 14
v_call: TRBV18
cdr3_aa: CASSPEENTGELFF

clone_size: -
cdr3_length: 12
v_call: TRBV28
cdr3_aa: CASSSSITEAFF

clone_size: few
cdr3_length: 14
v_call: TRBV7-9
cdr3_aa: CASSLGQGLGPQHF

clone_size: -
cdr3_length: 13
v_call: TRBV6-1
cdr3_aa: CASCQLGEAEAFF

clone_size: -
cdr3_length: 12
v_call: TRBV12-5
cdr3_aa: CASGHSMETQYF

clone_size: -
cdr3_length: 22
v_call: TRBV7-8
cdr3_aa: CASSLIRGQDGTSGRRRETQYF

clone_size: -
cdr3_length: 16
v_call: TRBV7-8
cdr3_aa: CASSLHRQGGKETQYF

clone_size: once
cdr3_length: 13
v_call: TRBV28
cdr3_aa: CASRSSFQETQYF

clone_size: -
cdr3_length: 16
v_call: TRBV10-3
cdr3_aa: CAISDGRTSGSYEQYF

clone_size: -
cdr3_length: 13
v_call: TRBV6-4
cdr3_aa: CASSDPPTVEAFF

clone_size: -
cdr3_length: 14
v_call: TRBV7-3
cdr3_aa: CASSSSPGRETQYF

clone_size: -
cdr3_length: 13
v_call: TRBV13
cdr3_aa: CASSLGQGDNSYF

clone_size: -
cdr3_length: 14
v_call: TRBV6-4
cdr3_aa: CASSDGQGAGELFF

clone_size: -
cdr3_length: 20
v_call: TRBV5-4
cdr3_aa: CASSAAALGNWKGSSYEQYF

clone_size: -
cdr3_length: 16
v_call: TRBV10-3
cdr3_aa: CAISGPQGASGNTIYF

clone_size: -
cdr3_length: 15
v_call: TRBV15
cdr3_aa: CATSRDGLTVYGYTF

clone_size: -
cdr3_length: 14
v_call: TRBV11-1
cdr3_aa: CASRQPGQGYEQYF

clone_size: once
cdr3_length: 17
v_call: TRBV7-9
cdr3_aa: CASSFPFGTGGFNEQYF

clone_size: -
cdr3_length: 15
v_call: TRBV5-6
cdr3_aa: CASSFRTGATYEQYF

clone_size: -
cdr3_length: 16
v_call: TRBV5-4
cdr3_aa: CASSFLTGGLKTEAFF

clone_size: -
cdr3_length: 15
v_call: TRBV15
cdr3_aa: CATSRDRVLNEKLFF

clone_size: -
cdr3_length: 16
v_call: TRBV5-1
cdr3_aa: CATPGPGQKPSYEQYF

clone_size: -
cdr3_length: 14
v_call: TRBV7-2
cdr3_aa: CASSASSGLETQYF

clone_size: -
cdr3_length: 16
v_call: TRBV6-5
cdr3_aa: CASSYSGGRTSYEQYF

clone_size: -
cdr3_length: 15
v_call: TRBV18
cdr3_aa: CASSPAKGLAGEQYF

clone_size: -
cdr3_length: 20
v_call: TRBV4-2
cdr3_aa: CASSQTLGLAGVEFWDTQYF

clone_size: -
cdr3_length: 14
v_call: TRBV30
cdr3_aa: CAWIPSGRYNEQFF

clone_size: -
cdr3_length: 15
v_call: TRBV9
cdr3_aa: CASSVLGDRGHEQYF

clone_size: -
cdr3_length: 15
v_call: TRBV5-4
cdr3_aa: CASSLDTSGTGELFF

clone_size: -
cdr3_length: 12
v_call: TRBV27
cdr3_aa: CASGFSTGELFF

clone_size: -
cdr3_length: 13
v_call: TRBV30
cdr3_aa: CAWSPRGLGEQFF

clone_size: -
cdr3_length: 16
v_call: TRBV15
cdr3_aa: CATSLRQGANNEKLFF

clone_size: -
cdr3_length: 14
v_call: TRBV28
cdr3_aa: CASSFGSSGNTIYF

clone_size: -
cdr3_length: 13
v_call: TRBV28
cdr3_aa: CASSLEANQPQHF